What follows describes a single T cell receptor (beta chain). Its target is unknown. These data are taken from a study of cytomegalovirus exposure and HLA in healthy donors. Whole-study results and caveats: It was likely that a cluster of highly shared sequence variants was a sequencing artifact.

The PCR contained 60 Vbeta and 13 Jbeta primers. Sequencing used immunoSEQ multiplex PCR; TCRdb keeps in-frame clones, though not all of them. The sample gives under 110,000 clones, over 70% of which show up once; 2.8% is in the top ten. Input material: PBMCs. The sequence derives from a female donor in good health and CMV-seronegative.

CDR3 in amino acids: CASRPLPGDEQFF. CDR3 DNA: TGTGCCAGCAGACCCCTGCCGGGGGATGAGCAGTTCTTC. The chain uses TRBV11-2 and TRBJ2-1; tentative D call: TRBD2 (6 bases). This CDR3 comprises 13 residues. In germline, CDR1 is SGHAT, CDR2 FQNNGV. The V and J ends lost 6 bases and 8 bases respectively, with 14 bases between them.